These 22 T cell receptor beta chains were sequenced from one sample in a study of shared T cell receptors in the human thymus. The protocol was immunoSEQ multiplex PCR, while the TCRdb copy is restricted to in-frame clones and leaves out a portion. Of over 450,000 clones detected, 75% to 80% appear once; the ten largest clones hold more than 0.01%. The same sample was also studied in work on human thymus T cells.

Specimen: thymocytes. These receptors came from a boy under two years old with a congenital heart defect.

This clone was observed a handful of times. The rearrangement uses TRBV7-9 and TRBJ1-2; D not resolved. The V gene lost 4 bases and the J gene lost 5 bases, with 5 bases spanning the gap. The germline V gene has CDR1 SEHNR and CDR2 FQNEAQ (reference sequence). CDR3 size: 11 residues. CDR3 nucleotide sequence: TGTGCCAGCAGCTACGCGTATGGCTACACCTTC. Translating it yields CASSYAYGYTF. The variable domain in full, completed from reference TRBV7-9 and TRBJ1-2, reads DTGVSQNPRHKITKRGQNVTFRCDPISEHNRLYWYRQTLGQGPEFLTYFQNEAQLEKSRLLSDRFSAERPKGSFSTLEIQRTEQGDSAMYLCASSYAYGYTFGSGTRLTVV.

The table lists this clone with a few counts. Germline and junction disagree at one end, which may indicate a read error. The V call is TRBV5-1, the J call TRBJ1-1, with D uncertain. The CDR3 spans 13 residues. Germline lookup yields CDR1 SGHRS and CDR2 YFSETQ. In DNA form, the CDR3 reads TGCGCCAGCAGCCTAGGAATCAACACTCAAGCTTTCTTT. Protein sequence: CASSLGINTQAFF.

The V gene is TRBV2, the J gene TRBJ1-4; unclear D gene. Germline V gene sequence: CDR1 SNHLY, CDR2 FYNNEI. The germline V and J ends were trimmed by 3 bases and 7 bases, with 12 bases remaining between them. The CDR3 has 14 residues. CDR3 residues: CASSDRDLGEKLFF. CDR3 in DNA: TGTGCCAGCAGTGATCGAGATCTCGGTGAAAAACTGTTTTTT.

The chain has TRBV11-2 and TRBJ2-7; possibly TRBD2 for D (6 bases). There are 14 residues in the CDR3. V lost 5 bases to trimming and J lost 9 bases, with 20 bases between them. The germline V gene has CDR1 SGHAT and CDR2 FQNNGV. DNA for the CDR3: TGTGCCAGCAGCCCCGGGACTCCCAGGTCCGCGCAGTACTTC. As protein: CASSPGTPRSAQYF.

The V gene is TRBV9, the J gene TRBJ2-3; TRBD1 aligns across 7 bases. The CDR3 is made up of 16 amino acids. The V segment lost 1 base and the J segment 2 bases; nucleotides outside the gene matches: 7. In germline, CDR1 is SGDLS, CDR2 YYNGEE. Here the CDR3 DNA reads TGTGCCAGCAGCGTACGGGGACAGCTGTTCACAGATACGCAGTATTTT. The encoded protein is CASSVRGQLFTDTQYF.

This chain uses TRBV14 with TRBJ1-1, with 7 nucleotides matching TRBD1. V shed 2 bases and J 0 bases; nucleotides not matched to a gene: 9. The CDR3 sequence is 17 residues long. Germline CDR1 and CDR2: SGHDN and FVKESK. The CDR3 DNA is TGTGCCAGCAGCCAATCATCTTTGGGACAGTTGAACACTGAAGCTTTCTTT. Translating it yields CASSQSSLGQLNTEAFF. Supplemented by reference TRBV14 and TRBJ1-1, the full variable domain reads EAGVTQFPSHSVIEKGQTVTLRCDPISGHDNLYWYRRVMGKEIKFLLHFVKESKQDESGMPNNRFLAERTGGTYSTLKVQPAELEDSGVYFCASSQSSLGQLNTEAFFGQGTRLTVV.

V and J are TRBV7-2 and TRBJ2-1, with 9 nucleotides matching TRBD1. Germline V gene sequence: CDR1 SGHTA, CDR2 FQGNSA. This CDR3 comprises 13 residues. V gave up 5 bases and J gave up 9 bases; unmatched junction bases: 5. CDR3 loop: CASSPGQGLEQFF. The CDR3, as DNA: TGTGCCAGCAGCCCAGGACAGGGGCTTGAGCAGTTCTTC.

The V call is TRBV14, the J call TRBJ2-1, with TRBD2 matching 13 bases. V lost 4 bases and J lost 2; bases outside the gene matches: 2. The germline V gene encodes CDR1 SGHDN and CDR2 FVKESK. This CDR3 region has 16 residues. The CDR3: CASSLGTSGTYNEQFF. The DNA for the CDR3 is TGTGCCAGCAGCCTGGGGACTAGCGGGACCTACAATGAGCAGTTCTTC.

This chain links TRBV4-1 with TRBJ1-1; 7 bases line up with TRBD1. Trimming cost V 5 bases and J 4 bases; bases outside gene matches: 7. CDR1 and CDR2 (germline): MGHRA, YSYEKL. This CDR3 region has 14 residues. CDR3 loop: CASSYRQGGTEAFF. For the CDR3, the DNA is TGCGCCAGCAGCTACCGACAGGGAGGCACTGAAGCTTTCTTT.

The V call is TRBV27, the J call TRBJ2-7, with TRBD1 as a possible D gene (6 bases). V was trimmed by 4 bases and J by 1 base, leaving 14 bases between them. The CDR3 has 15 amino acids. The germline gives CDR1 MNHEY, CDR2 SMNVEV (reference sequence). The CDR3 protein is CASSWSGERSYEQYF. The CDR3 DNA reads as TGTGCCAGCAGTTGGTCAGGGGAGAGGTCCTACGAGCAGTACTTC.

In its sample, this clone was seen a few times. The rearrangement uses TRBV14 and TRBJ1-3; unclear D gene. The CDR3 length is 15 residues. Germline loops: CDR1 SGHDN, CDR2 FVKESK. V dropped 1 base and J dropped 0 bases, with 7 bases sitting between them. CDR3 sequence: CASSQATGSGNTIYF. CDR3 DNA: TGTGCCAGCAGCCAAGCAACGGGCTCTGGAAACACCATATATTTT. Combining the CDR3 with reference TRBV14 and TRBJ1-3 gives the whole variable domain EAGVTQFPSHSVIEKGQTVTLRCDPISGHDNLYWYRRVMGKEIKFLLHFVKESKQDESGMPNNRFLAERTGGTYSTLKVQPAELEDSGVYFCASSQATGSGNTIYFGEGSWLTVV.

V and J are TRBV11-3 and TRBJ2-2; TRBD2 aligns across 12 bases. Germline-derived CDR1 and CDR2 are SGHNT and YENEEA. The CDR3 loop spans 16 amino acids. V shed 8 bases and J 4 bases; nucleotides not matched to a gene: 8. CDR3 sequence: CASRSASGRATGELFF. The CDR3 DNA is TGTGCCAGCCGGTCTGCTAGCGGGAGGGCCACCGGGGAGCTGTTTTTT.

V and J are TRBV27 and TRBJ2-5, with TRBD2 matching 14 bases. V lost 6 bases and J lost 11; bases outside the gene matches: 14. The CDR3 loop spans 16 amino acids. The germline V gene encodes CDR1 MNHEY and CDR2 SMNVEV (reference sequence). CDR3 DNA: TGTGCCAGCAGCGCCGTGGGACTAGCGGGAGAGGTTGAGCAGTACTTC. Translation: CASSAVGLAGEVEQYF.

The rearrangement joins TRBV7-8 to TRBJ1-2; weak D call: TRBD1 (5 bases). The CDR3 extends over 14 amino acids. Trimming removed 4 bases from V and 4 bases from J, with 13 bases in between. Germline CDR1 and CDR2: SGHVS and FQNEAQ. The CDR3 sequence is CASSSSDSSYGYTF. DNA of the CDR3: TGTGCCAGCAGCTCCTCTGACAGCTCCTATGGCTACACCTTC.

This clone is a singleton in its sample. The gene calls are TRBV9 and TRBJ2-6; 9 positions match TRBD1. This CDR3 region has 16 residues. Per germline, CDR1 SGDLS and CDR2 YYNGEE. V lost 4 bases and J lost 4; bases outside the gene matches: 6. The CDR3, as DNA: TGTGCCAGCAGCCCCGACAGGGGGGACGGGGCCAACGTCCTGACTTTC. Translation: CASSPDRGDGANVLTF.

V gene TRBV10-2 combines with J gene TRBJ2-1; 13 positions match TRBD2. Trimming at V came to 6 bases and at J to 3 bases, leaving 5 bases not matched to a gene. From germline, CDR1 is WSHSY and CDR2 SAAADI. The CDR3 has 16 residues. CDR3 bases: TGCGCCAGCAGCACGGGACTAGCGGGGTACTACAATGAGCAGTTCTTC. Its translation is CASSTGLAGYYNEQFF.

On this clone: Other nucleotide sequences in the sample specify the same CDR3. The chain has TRBV14 and TRBJ2-7, with 10 bases matching TRBD2. Germline lookup yields CDR1 SGHDN and CDR2 FVKESK. The V segment lost 3 bases and the J segment 1 base; nucleotides outside the gene matches: 3. This CDR3 spans 15 amino acids. CDR3: CASSQTSGSSYEQYF. The CDR3 nucleotides are TGTGCCAGCAGCCAGACTAGCGGGTCATCCTACGAGCAGTACTTC.

The chain recombines TRBV4-1 with TRBJ2-5; the match to TRBD2 covers 9 bases. The CDR3 is 19 residues long. V lost 1 base and J lost 5; bases outside the gene matches: 17. Germline V gives CDR1 MGHRA, CDR2 YSYEKL. Here the CDR3 reads CASSQGKWGLAGRGETQYF. Written as DNA, the CDR3 is TGCGCCAGCAGCCAAGGGAAATGGGGGCTAGCGGGACGTGGGGAGACCCAGTACTTC.

The CDR3 DNA is TGCGCCAGCAGCCAAGATGGACAGTCAACTAATGAAAAACTGTTTTTT. This encodes CASSQDGQSTNEKLFF. The chain couples TRBV4-1 to TRBJ1-4, with D possibly being TRBD1 (6 bases). Germline lookup yields CDR1 MGHRA and CDR2 YSYEKL. The CDR3 contains 16 residues. Between the trimmed V and J ends, which lost 0 bases and 0 bases, there was a span of 8 bases.

There are a few counts of this clone. The J gene is TRBJ2-5, the V gene TRBV18; 9 bases are shared with TRBD1. CDR1 KGHSH and CDR2 LQKENI come from the germline V gene. The CDR3 is made up of 18 amino acids. V was clipped by 3 bases and J by 4 bases; unmatched bases: 15. CDR3 in DNA: TGTGCCAGCTCACCTCCAAAGCGGGACAGGGCCGAAGGAGAGACCCAGTACTTC. Translated: CASSPPKRDRAEGETQYF.

The chain links TRBV6-4 to TRBJ2-1, with 9 bases fitting TRBD1. The CDR3 is 15 residues long. The V gene end was trimmed by 2 bases and the J gene end by 5 bases; junction bases not matched to a gene: 4. CDR1 MRHNA and CDR2 SNTAGT come from the germline V gene. In nucleotides, the CDR3 is TGTGCCAGCAGTGACCCTAGGGACAGGGACAATGAGCAGTTCTTC. Encoded protein: CASSDPRDRDNEQFF.

This chain joins TRBV6-4 and TRBJ1-2; D unclear. The CDR3 consists of 13 residues. Germline loops: CDR1 MRHNA, CDR2 SNTAGT. Trimming took 6 bases from V and 4 from J, leaving 12 bases between them. CDR3 sequence: CASSPEVGYGYTF. CDR3 DNA: TGTGCCAGCAGCCCTGAGGTCGGCTATGGCTACACCTTC.